This TCR beta chain emerged from a study of blood T cells in healthy people across ages. The CDR3 spans 19 residues. CDR1 and CDR2 (germline): SGHTA, FQGNSA. The ends lost 5 bases at V and 5 bases at J; junction bases unmatched: 14. Combining a sample-barcoded 5' primer with a J-beta primer mix, a second PCR ran for about 7 to 12 cycles. TCRdb ran MiXCR on the 5' RACE reads and lists one entry per CDR3 protein. The table includes 1.5 million to 2 million distinct CDR3 sequences, roughly 27% detected once. Sequenced: blood. This sequence joins TRBV7-2 and TRBJ2-3; 15 bases fit TRBD2. The source is a woman under 40 in good health. The CDR3 protein is CASSEDEQGLAGGQDTQYF. The CDR3 nucleotides are TGTGCCAGCAGCGAAGACGAACAAGGACTAGCGGGAGGGCAAGATACGCAGTATTTT.